The rows below give T cell receptor beta chains drawn from one sample of a study of OX40 agonist ivuxolimab in advanced cancers. Measured with immunoSEQ multiplex PCR; TCRdb has only the in-frame clones, and not every one. The sample includes 23,000 or so clones, 83% of them seen just once. The sequencing here drew on CD4+ or CD8+ T cells sorted from blood, taken in a trial of the OX40 agonist ivuxolimab. These receptors all come from an adult with an advanced solid tumor such as melanoma, head and neck, liver or kidney cancer. The CDR3 runs from the conserved cysteine through the conserved F or W. The order of the fields is J gene, D gene, V gene, clone size, CDR3 protein, CDR3 DNA. The D gene is left open where the match is weak. Expanded clones get a size class; other rows say once, few or many, or leave the size out.

TRBJ1-5 | - | TRBV21-1 | - | CASTADRGRNQPQHF | TGTGCCAGCACCGCCGACAGGGGGCGAAATCAGCCCCAGCATTTT
TRBJ1-6 | - | TRBV18 | - | CASSPGGGSPLHF | TGTGCCAGCTCACCGGGGGGGGGATCACCCCTCCACTTT
TRBJ2-1 | TRBD1 | TRBV29-1 | - | CSVCRTGRYNEQFF | TGCAGCGTCTGCCGGACAGGGAGGTACAATGAGCAGTTCTTC
TRBJ2-2 | - | TRBV7-2 | - | CASSSTGGPELFF | TGTGCCAGCAGCTCGACTGGGGGGCCGGAGCTGTTTTTT
TRBJ1-1 | - | TRBV4-1 | - | CASSQVTRGLNTEAFF | TGCGCCAGCAGCCAAGTAACTCGAGGATTGAACACTGAAGCTTTCTTT
TRBJ1-5 | TRBD1 | TRBV4-3 | - | CASSQGTGVSNQPQHF | TGCGCCAGCAGCCAAGGGACAGGCGTTAGCAATCAGCCCCAGCATTTT
TRBJ2-5 | TRBD2 | TRBV9 | - | CASSVGDSGGAVETQYF | TGTGCCAGCAGCGTAGGGGATAGCGGGGGGGCTGTGGAGACCCAGTACTTC
TRBJ1-5 | TRBD1 | TRBV2 | - | CASRGTAYNQPQHF | TGTGCCAGCAGGGGGACAGCTTACAATCAGCCCCAGCATTTT
TRBJ2-7 | - | TRBV2 | once | CASSDRVDEQYF | TGTGCCAGCAGTGACAGGGTGGACGAGCAGTACTTC
TRBJ2-7 | - | TRBV5-6 | - | CASSGSSYEQYF | TGTGCCAGCAGCGGTAGCTCCTACGAGCAGTACTTC
TRBJ1-2 | TRBD1 | TRBV5-6 | few | CASSPGTGLYGYTF | TGTGCCAGCAGCCCCGGGACAGGTCTCTATGGCTACACCTTC
TRBJ2-3 | - | TRBV18 | - | CASSPPRPDTQYF | TGTGCCAGCTCACCACCACGGCCAGATACGCAGTATTTT
TRBJ2-5 | TRBD1 | TRBV4-1 | - | CASSLSDRGETQYF | TGCGCCAGCAGCTTATCGGACAGGGGGGAGACCCAGTACTTC
TRBJ1-2 | - | TRBV9 | - | CASSVTDSQGYTF | TGTGCCAGCAGCGTCACGGACAGCCAAGGCTACACCTTC
TRBJ1-1 | - | TRBV5-4 | - | CASSLTGFDEAFF | TGTGCCAGCAGCTTGACAGGGTTCGATGAAGCTTTCTTT
TRBJ2-5 | - | TRBV19 | - | CASSIRGATAQETQYF | TGTGCCAGTAGTATTCGAGGGGCGACAGCCCAAGAGACCCAGTACTTC
TRBJ2-3 | - | TRBV5-4 | - | CASSYRGAGTDTQYF | TGTGCCAGCAGCTACCGGGGGGCTGGCACAGATACGCAGTATTTT
TRBJ2-5 | TRBD1 | TRBV7-2 | - | CASSLWTGRQETQYF | TGTGCCAGCAGCTTATGGACAGGGCGCCAAGAGACCCAGTACTTC
TRBJ2-5 | TRBD1 | TRBV6-5 | - | CASRMDRGGETQYF | TGTGCCAGCAGGATGGACAGGGGAGGGGAGACCCAGTACTTC
TRBJ1-2 | - | TRBV6-5 | - | CASSYSRGAGYGYTF | TGTGCCAGCAGTTACTCACGGGGGGCAGGCTATGGCTACACCTTC
TRBJ2-1 | TRBD1 | TRBV9 | - | CASSATGARDEQFF | TGTGCCAGCAGCGCGACAGGGGCGCGGGATGAGCAGTTCTTC
TRBJ2-1 | - | TRBV4-1 | few | CASRAQAQNPQVAQFF | TGCGCCAGCAGAGCACAGGCCCAAAACCCGCAAGTCGCGCAGTTCTTC
TRBJ2-1 | TRBD1 | TRBV15 | - | CATSRARAGTDGEQFF | TGTGCCACCAGCAGAGCCAGGGCCGGGACAGACGGTGAGCAGTTCTTC
TRBJ1-1 | - | TRBV27 | - | CASSLSPAGGLNTEAFF | TGTGCCAGCAGTTTATCCCCGGCCGGGGGCTTGAACACTGAAGCTTTCTTT
TRBJ2-3 | TRBD1 | TRBV19 | - | CASSIATGRSTDTQYF | TGTGCCAGTAGTATTGCGACAGGGCGGAGCACAGATACGCAGTATTTT
TRBJ2-5 | TRBD1 | TRBV19 | - | CASTGGFQETQYF | TGTGCCAGTACAGGGGGTTTCCAAGAGACCCAGTACTTC
TRBJ2-1 | - | TRBV2 | - | CASGRGNEQFF | TGTGCCAGCGGAAGGGGCAATGAGCAGTTCTTC
TRBJ1-1 | - | TRBV10-2 | - | CASTAGTMNTEAFF | TGCGCCAGCACCGCAGGGACTATGAACACTGAAGCTTTCTTT
TRBJ2-1 | TRBD1 | TRBV27 | - | CASSPQGDRSYNEQFF | TGTGCCAGCAGTCCCCAGGGGGATCGATCCTACAATGAGCAGTTCTTC
TRBJ1-1 | - | TRBV6-5 | - | CATAPGGESTEAFF | TGTGCCACCGCACCGGGGGGGGAGTCCACTGAAGCTTTCTTT
TRBJ2-1 | - | TRBV11-3 | - | CASSLGSGERANEQFF | TGTGCCAGCAGCTTAGGCTCCGGGGAGAGGGCCAATGAGCAGTTCTTC
TRBJ1-6 | - | TRBV13 | - | CASSSTTQEDSPLHF | TGTGCCAGCAGCTCCACAACCCAGGAGGATTCACCCCTCCACTTT
TRBJ2-2 | - | TRBV6-6 | - | CASSYSAGARTGELFF | TGTGCCAGCAGTTACTCGGCGGGGGCGCGAACCGGGGAGCTGTTTTTT
TRBJ2-2 | - | TRBV7-2 | - | CASSYHWPGDANTGELFF | TGTGCCAGCAGCTATCATTGGCCGGGAGACGCGAACACCGGGGAGCTGTTTTTT
TRBJ2-7 | - | TRBV7-9 | medium-sized | CASSLGVSGVEQYF | TGTGCCAGCAGCTTAGGGGTATCAGGGGTCGAGCAGTACTTC
TRBJ2-7 | - | TRBV28 | - | CASSLLTGDEQYF | TGTGCCAGCAGTCTCCTGACAGGCGACGAGCAGTACTTC
TRBJ2-4 | - | TRBV10-3 | - | CAISDPAVDLAKNIQYF | TGTGCCATCAGTGACCCCGCAGTGGACCTAGCCAAAAACATTCAGTACTTC
TRBJ1-6 | - | TRBV6-5 | - | CASKVSTYNSPLHF | TGTGCCTCAAAAGTCTCTACCTATAATTCACCCCTCCACTTT
TRBJ1-2 | TRBD1 | TRBV7-9 | - | CASSLDTGGTYGYTF | TGTGCCAGCAGCTTAGATACAGGGGGCACGTATGGCTACACCTTC
TRBJ1-1 | - | TRBV4-3 | - | CASSQGQGMNTEAFF | TGCGCCAGCAGCCAAGGTCAGGGGATGAACACTGAAGCTTTCTTT
TRBJ1-4 | - | TRBV11-2 | - | CASSLSRLSGEKLFF | TGTGCCAGCAGCTTATCGAGATTGTCGGGTGAAAAACTGTTTTTT
TRBJ2-7 | TRBD2 | TRBV4-3 | - | CASSQDRSGRSSYEQYF | TGCGCCAGCAGCCAAGATAGGTCCGGGAGGAGCTCCTACGAGCAGTACTTC
TRBJ2-7 | - | TRBV9 | - | CASSVAGDGSYEQYF | TGTGCCAGCAGCGTAGCGGGGGACGGCTCCTACGAGCAGTACTTC